This note documents a single T cell receptor beta chain sequence. Methods used by the authors: Amplified reference gene primers provided the basis for estimating nucleated cell counts. Assay used: immunoSEQ multiplex PCR; TCRdb lists only in-frame clones, some missing. The V and J calls and clone size were taken over from that table, and D and trimming were inferred from the DNA. This sample has approximately 76,000 clones, with about nine tenths found just once. V lost 1 base and J lost 5, with 12 bases in between. This CDR3 has 14 amino acids. Germline CDR1 reads SGHTA; CDR2 reads FQGNSA. The data stem from a study of blood T cell repertoires in COVID-19. Study summary: Samples representing acute and convalescent COVID-19 were sourced from the United States, Italy and Spain. The cDNA or gDNA used as material had been derived from T cells, B-cell-depleted T cells, or PBMCs.

The chain is built from TRBV7-2 and TRBJ2-7, with a weak D call TRBD1 (5 bases). The sequenced sample consisted of peripheral blood. The TCR was taken from a woman aged 55-69 years with acute or convalescent COVID-19. In DNA, the CDR3 is TGTGCCAGCAGCTTAGGAGCAGGGTTGGACGAGCAGTACTTC. It yields the protein CASSLGAGLDEQYF.